These 9 T cell receptor beta chains share one sample of origin, sequenced in a study of CD4+ T cells in melanoma. The repertoire was sequenced with immunoSEQ multiplex PCR; TCRdb's copy has only in-frame clones and lacks some. This sample has about 11,000 clones; approximately 72% occur once, and the top ten carry 7% to 9.5%. Sequencing was carried out using cells from a culture (not recorded whether cultured in vitro). These receptors came from a human donor with melanoma.

The chain joins TRBV19 to TRBJ1-1; tentatively, D is TRBD1 (5 bases). V was pared by 3 bases and J by 3 bases, with 14 bases between. CDR1 is LNHDA and CDR2 is SQIVND in the germline V gene (reference sequence). The CDR3 is made up of 15 amino acids. The CDR3 sequence: CASSITVVGDTEAFF. The CDR3 DNA is TGTGCCAGTAGTATTACGGTGGTAGGGGACACTGAAGCTTTCTTT.

This CDR3 reads CASSTWTGGMNTEAFF. In DNA, the CDR3 is TGTGCCAGTAGTACCTGGACAGGAGGCATGAACACTGAAGCTTTCTTT. This chain joins TRBV19 and TRBJ1-1; 7 bases are shared with TRBD1. The J segment lost 0 bases and the V segment lost 4 bases, leaving 8 bases of the junction unmatched. The germline CDR1 and CDR2 sequences are LNHDA and SQIVND (reference sequence). The CDR3 sequence is 16 residues long.

The V gene is TRBV10-1, the J gene TRBJ1-1; tentatively, D is TRBD1 (5 bases). CDR3 length: 14 residues. Trimming pared 0 bases from V and 6 bases from J, leaving 11 bases between. Germline V gene lookup returns CDR1 WNHNN and CDR2 SYGVQD (reference sequence). CDR3 in DNA: TGCGCCAGCAGTGAGTCGAGGACAAGGGCTGAAGCTTTCTTT. It yields the protein CASSESRTRAEAFF.

This clone was counted between two and nine times. The chain has TRBV18 and TRBJ2-7; either TRBD1 or TRBD2 may fit D (5 bases each). Germline assignment: CDR1 KGHSH and CDR2 LQKENI. Between the trimmed V and J ends, which lost 3 bases and 3 bases, there was a span of 15 bases. The CDR3 spans 15 residues. CDR3 sequence reads: CASSPGVAEYYEQYF. The DNA of the CDR3 is TGTGCCAGCTCACCGGGGGTGGCGGAGTACTACGAGCAGTACTTC. Full variable domain (remainder filled in from reference TRBV18 and TRBJ2-7): NAGVMQNPRHLVRRRGQEARLRCSPMKGHSHVYWYRQLPEEGLKFMVYLQKENIIDESGMPKERFSAEFPKEGPSILRIQQVVRGDSAAYFCASSPGVAEYYEQYFGPGTRLTVT.

The rearrangement joins TRBV9 to TRBJ2-5, with D possibly TRBD2 on 7 matching bases. The germline V gene has CDR1 SGDLS and CDR2 YYNGEE. This CDR3 spans 16 amino acids. The V gene lost 0 bases and the J gene lost 7 bases, with 19 bases spanning the gap. The CDR3 DNA reads TGTGCCAGCAGCGTAGGAGGGCGGCGGGGGCATGGGACCCAGTACTTC. Protein sequence: CASSVGGRRGHGTQYF.

There are a few counts of this clone. The genes are TRBV6-1 and TRBJ1-5, with D possibly matching TRBD1 (6 bases). There are 15 residues in the CDR3. The V gene lost 5 bases and the J gene lost 7 bases, with 18 bases spanning the gap. In germline, CDR1 is MNHNS, CDR2 SASEGT. CDR3 loop: CASSNLQGGLQPQHF. The CDR3 coding sequence is TGTGCCAGCAGTAACCTACAGGGTGGACTACAGCCCCAGCATTTT.

V usage is TRBV7-6 and J usage is TRBJ2-1, with TRBD2 matching 9 bases. This CDR3 spans 16 amino acids. CDR1 and CDR2 from the germline V gene are SGHVS and FNYEAQ. With 2 bases clipped from V and 5 bases from J, the junction kept 7 bases outside the gene matches. The CDR3 spells CASSLFGRGGNNEQFF. Written as DNA, the CDR3 is TGTGCCAGCAGCTTATTCGGGCGGGGGGGAAACAATGAGCAGTTCTTC.

V and J are TRBV10-3 and TRBJ2-7; TRBD1 matches at 12 bases. CDR3 length: 13 residues. The germline V gene encodes CDR1 ENHRY and CDR2 SYGVKD. The ends lost 10 bases at V and 5 bases at J; junction bases unmatched: 6. The DNA for the CDR3 is TGTGCCAGACCGGGACAGGGGGCCAACGAGCAGTACTTC. Protein product: CARPGQGANEQYF.

This rearrangement joins TRBV11-2 to TRBJ2-4; 7 bases agree with TRBD2. The CDR3 consists of 16 residues. V lost 3 bases, J lost 0 bases, and 5 bases stayed unmatched. From germline, CDR1 is SGHAT and CDR2 FQNNGV. CDR3 sequence (DNA): TGTGCCAGCAGCTTGGCGCGGGGGTTAGCCAAAAACATTCAGTACTTC. Translation: CASSLARGLAKNIQYF.